The source of this T cell receptor (beta chain) is a study of cytomegalovirus exposure and HLA in healthy donors. Study observations and caveats: Presence/absence analyses took donor sequencing depth as roughly uniform.

Amplification used 60 Vbeta primers and 13 Jbeta primers. Method: immunoSEQ multiplex PCR; TCRdb's copy keeps in-frame clones and lacks some. Of some 120,000 clones listed, 75% to 90% are singletons. CDR3 length: 15 residues. Between the trimmed V and J ends, which lost 5 bases and 5 bases, there was a span of 18 bases. Germline V gene data show CDR1 as SGHAT and CDR2 as FQNNGV. This clone has only one observation. Its antigen is undetermined. This clonotype was sampled from a man aged 25 to 40 in good health and CMV-seronegative. The chain has TRBV11-2 and TRBJ1-2; D call uncertain. Sequencing input: PBMCs. The CDR3 protein is CASSKDEGPNYGYTF. CDR3 nucleotides: TGTGCCAGCAGCAAAGACGAGGGCCCAAATTATGGCTACACCTTC. The variable domain in full, with the rest retrieved from reference TRBV11-2 and TRBJ1-2, is EAGVAQSPRYKIIEKRQSVAFWCNPISGHATLYWYQQILGQGPKLLIQFQNNGVVDDSQLPKDRFSAERLKGVDSTLKIQPAKLEDSAVYLCASSKDEGPNYGYTFGSGTRLTVV.